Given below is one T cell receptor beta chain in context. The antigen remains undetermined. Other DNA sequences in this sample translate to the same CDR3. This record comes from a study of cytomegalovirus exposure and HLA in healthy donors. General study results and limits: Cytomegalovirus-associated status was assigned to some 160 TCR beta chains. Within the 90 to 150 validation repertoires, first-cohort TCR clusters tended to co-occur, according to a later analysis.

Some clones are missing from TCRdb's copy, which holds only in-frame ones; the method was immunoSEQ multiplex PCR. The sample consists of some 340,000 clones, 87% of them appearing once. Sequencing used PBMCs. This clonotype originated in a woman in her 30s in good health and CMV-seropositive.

CDR3 sequence (DNA): TGTGCCAGCAGCTTGGGACAGGGGGCGAGGGAGCAGTACTTC. This sequence encodes CASSLGQGAREQYF. The chain couples TRBV5-6 to TRBJ2-7; the match to TRBD1 covers 10 bases. This CDR3 is 14 amino acids long. V shed 0 bases, J shed 7 bases, and the junction held 4 bases outside the gene matches. Germline V gene sequence: CDR1 SGHDT, CDR2 YYEEEE.